What follows is one TCR beta chain and its context. The sample is drawn from a study of blood T cell repertoires in COVID-19. Study summary: Sites across the United States, Italy and Spain contributed samples from acute and convalescent COVID-19. T cells, B-cell-depleted T cells, or PBMCs supplied cDNA or gDNA.

Source study methods: Amplifying reference gene primers gave estimates of nucleated cell counts. Clones were sequenced by immunoSEQ multiplex PCR, and TCRdb holds only the in-frame ones, with some missing. V and J calls and clone size are given by that table; D and trimming were obtained from the DNA. The sample lists some 48,000 clones, 86% seen once, with about 15% in the top ten. From germline, CDR1 is SQVTM and CDR2 ANQGSEA. Unmatched junction bases numbered 16, after V lost 6 bases and J lost 0 bases. The CDR3 is 17 residues long. The J gene is TRBJ2-7, the V gene TRBV29-1, with 8 bases matching TRBD1. The TCR originated in a human donor in a cohort sampled during active COVID-19. The sequencing sample was made of peripheral blood. CDR3 DNA: TGCAGCGTGATTCCCCTACAGGGGGGAAAGAGCTCCTACGAGCAGTACTTC. Translated: CSVIPLQGGKSSYEQYF.